This TCR beta chain was identified in a study of cytomegalovirus exposure and HLA in healthy donors. The approximately 120-subject validation cohort, separate from the roughly 700-subject first cohort, included the donors. Sequencing was performed with immunoSEQ multiplex PCR; in TCRdb, only in-frame clones are kept and a portion is missing. The sample lists over 200,000 clones; roughly 91% were seen once. The CDR3 consists of 15 residues. Per germline, CDR1 GTSNPN and CDR2 SVGIG (reference sequence). Trimming cost V 4 bases and J 6 bases, with 19 bases left between them. The V call is TRBV30, the J call TRBJ2-1; tentative D call: TRBD1 (6 bases). The source material was PBMCs. This TCR was recovered from a woman between 18 and 29 years old in good health and CMV-seropositive. The CDR3 loop reads CAWTKDSRTGNEQFF. CDR3 bases: TGTGCCTGGACTAAGGACAGCCGAACAGGCAATGAGCAGTTCTTC.